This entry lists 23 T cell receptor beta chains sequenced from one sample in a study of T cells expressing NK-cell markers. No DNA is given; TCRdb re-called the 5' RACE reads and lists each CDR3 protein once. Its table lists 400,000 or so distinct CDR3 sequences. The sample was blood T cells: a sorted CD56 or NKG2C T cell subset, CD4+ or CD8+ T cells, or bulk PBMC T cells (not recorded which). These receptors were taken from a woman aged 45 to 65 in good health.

This chain's CDR3 is CASSPRTVYSNQPQHF. The rearrangement links TRBV7-2 to TRBJ1-5; the D gene TCRdb calls, TRBD1, cannot be checked with no DNA. Germline CDR1 SGHTA, CDR2 FQGNSA. CDR3 size: 16 residues.

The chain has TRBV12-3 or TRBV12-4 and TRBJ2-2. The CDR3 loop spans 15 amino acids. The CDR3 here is CASSPTRLGSGELFF.

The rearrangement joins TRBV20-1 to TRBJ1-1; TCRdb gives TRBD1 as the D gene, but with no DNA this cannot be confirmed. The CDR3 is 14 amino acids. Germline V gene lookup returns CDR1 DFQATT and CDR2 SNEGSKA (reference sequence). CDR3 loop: CSAFLRAGNTEAFF.

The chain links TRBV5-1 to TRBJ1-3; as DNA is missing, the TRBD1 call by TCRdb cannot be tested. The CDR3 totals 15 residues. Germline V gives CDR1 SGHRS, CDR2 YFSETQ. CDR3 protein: CASSWGDRTGNTIYF.

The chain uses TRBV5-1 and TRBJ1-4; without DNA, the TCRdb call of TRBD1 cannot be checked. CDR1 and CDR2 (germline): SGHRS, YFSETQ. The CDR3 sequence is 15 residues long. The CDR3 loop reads CASSLGDVPNEKLFF.

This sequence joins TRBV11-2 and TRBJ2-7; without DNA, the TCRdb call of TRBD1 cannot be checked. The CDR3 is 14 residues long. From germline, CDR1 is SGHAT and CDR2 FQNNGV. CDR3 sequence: CASRTGGKYYEQYF.

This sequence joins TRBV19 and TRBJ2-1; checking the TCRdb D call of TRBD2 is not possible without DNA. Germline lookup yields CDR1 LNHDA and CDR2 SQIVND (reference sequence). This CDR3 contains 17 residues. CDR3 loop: CASSLPPGGTSGNEQFF.

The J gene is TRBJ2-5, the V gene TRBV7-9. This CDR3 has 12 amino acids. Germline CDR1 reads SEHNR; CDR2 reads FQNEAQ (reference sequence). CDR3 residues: CASLKIRETQYF. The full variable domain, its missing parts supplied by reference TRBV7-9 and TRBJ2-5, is DTGVSQNPRHKITKRGQNVTFRCDPISEHNRLYWYRQTLGQGPEFLTYFQNEAQLEKSRLLSDRFSAERPKGSFSTLEIQRTEQGDSAMYLCASLKIRETQYFGPGTRLLVL.

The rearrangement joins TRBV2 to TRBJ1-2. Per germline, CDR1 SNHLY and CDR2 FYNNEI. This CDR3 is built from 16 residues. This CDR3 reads CASSEWVGVTLYGYTF.

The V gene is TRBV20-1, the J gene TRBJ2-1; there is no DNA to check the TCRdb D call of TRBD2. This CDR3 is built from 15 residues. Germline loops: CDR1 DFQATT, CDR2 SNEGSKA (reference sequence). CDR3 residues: CSARGLAGVGNEQFF.

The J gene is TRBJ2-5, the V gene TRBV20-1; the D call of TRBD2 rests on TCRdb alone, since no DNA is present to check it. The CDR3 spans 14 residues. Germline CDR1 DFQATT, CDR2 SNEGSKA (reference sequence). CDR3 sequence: CSAAWLAGGETQYF.

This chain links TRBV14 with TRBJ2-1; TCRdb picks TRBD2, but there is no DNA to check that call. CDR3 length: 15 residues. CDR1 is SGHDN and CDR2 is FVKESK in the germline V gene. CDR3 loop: CASRPAGTRDNEQFF.

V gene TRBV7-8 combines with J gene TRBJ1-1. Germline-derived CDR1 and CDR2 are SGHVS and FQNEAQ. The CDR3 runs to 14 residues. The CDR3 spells CASSLEHRNTEAFF.

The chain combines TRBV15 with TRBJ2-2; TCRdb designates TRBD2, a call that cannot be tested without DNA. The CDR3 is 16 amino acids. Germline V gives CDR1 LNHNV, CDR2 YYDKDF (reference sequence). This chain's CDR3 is CATSRDSGLNTGELFF.

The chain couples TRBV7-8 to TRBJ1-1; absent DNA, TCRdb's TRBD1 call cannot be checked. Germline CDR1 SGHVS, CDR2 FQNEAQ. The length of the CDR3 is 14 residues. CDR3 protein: CASSLAIGGTEAFF.

This CDR3 is CASEQGSTDTQYF. This chain links TRBV5-1 with TRBJ2-3; TCRdb's D call, TRBD1, is unchecked because there is no DNA. Germline V gene lookup returns CDR1 SGHRS and CDR2 YFSETQ. The CDR3 spans 13 residues.

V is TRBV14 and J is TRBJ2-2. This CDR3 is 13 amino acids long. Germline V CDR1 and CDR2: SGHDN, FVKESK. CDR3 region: CASSQWITGELFF.

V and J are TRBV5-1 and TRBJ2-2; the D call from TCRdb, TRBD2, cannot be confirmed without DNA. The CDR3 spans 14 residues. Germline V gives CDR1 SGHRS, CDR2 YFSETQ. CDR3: CASQREGPTGELFF.

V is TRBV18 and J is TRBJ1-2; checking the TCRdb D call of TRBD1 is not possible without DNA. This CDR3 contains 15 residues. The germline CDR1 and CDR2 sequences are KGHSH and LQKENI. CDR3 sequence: CASSPGADVNYGYTF.

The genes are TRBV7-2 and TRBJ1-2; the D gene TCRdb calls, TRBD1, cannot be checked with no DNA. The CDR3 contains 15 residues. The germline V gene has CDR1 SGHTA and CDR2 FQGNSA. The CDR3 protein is CASSPPGQGNYGYTF.

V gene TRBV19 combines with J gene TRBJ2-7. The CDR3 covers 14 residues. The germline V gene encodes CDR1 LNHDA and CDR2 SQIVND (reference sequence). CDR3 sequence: CASSKSSGTYEQYF.

The CDR3 reads CSATTWDGQETQYF. The chain combines TRBV20-1 with TRBJ2-5; the D gene TCRdb calls, TRBD1, cannot be checked with no DNA. This CDR3 spans 14 amino acids. Germline loops: CDR1 DFQATT, CDR2 SNEGSKA (reference sequence).

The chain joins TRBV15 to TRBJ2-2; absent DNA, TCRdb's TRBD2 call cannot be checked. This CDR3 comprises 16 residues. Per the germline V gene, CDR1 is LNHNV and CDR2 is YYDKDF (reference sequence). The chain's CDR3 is CATSREVPGLTGELFF. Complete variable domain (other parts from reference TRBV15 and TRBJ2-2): DAMVIQNPRYQVTQFGKPVTLSCSQTLNHNVMYWYQQKSSQAPKLLFHYYDKDFNNEADTPDNFQSRRPNTSFCFLDIRSPGLGDTAMYLCATSREVPGLTGELFFGEGSRLTVL.